These 30 T cell receptor beta chains came from one sample sequenced in a study of blood T cell repertoires in COVID-19. Method: immunoSEQ multiplex PCR; TCRdb's copy keeps in-frame clones and lacks some. This sample has 260,000 or so clones, with about four fifths found just once. Sequenced: peripheral blood. The receptors here all came from a man aged 80 or over with acute or convalescent COVID-19.

The V and J genes are TRBV11-1 and TRBJ2-2; no definite D call. The germline gives CDR1 SGHAT, CDR2 FQDESV (reference sequence). This CDR3 region has 15 residues. The V end lost 3 bases, the J end lost 1 base, and 9 bases lay between the germline ends. CDR3 sequence: CASSLTTGNTGELFF. The CDR3 DNA reads TGTGCCAGCAGCTTGACGACGGGGAACACCGGGGAGCTGTTTTTT.

This sequence joins TRBV9 and TRBJ1-1, with D possibly TRBD1 on 6 matching bases. The CDR3 runs to 13 residues. The germline CDR1 and CDR2 sequences are SGDLS and YYNGEE. V was cut by 4 bases and J by 7 bases, with 14 bases left in between. Written as DNA, the CDR3 is TGTGCCAGCAGCAAAGTGGGGGCGATTGAAGCTTTCTTT. The encoded protein is CASSKVGAIEAFF.

As for this clone: Other DNA sequences of this sample code for an identical CDR3. The rearrangement links TRBV12-3 or TRBV12-4 to TRBJ1-2; a possible D gene is TRBD1 (5 bases). Trimming took 4 bases from V and 2 from J, leaving 5 bases between them. CDR3 length: 12 residues. The CDR3 nucleotides read TGTGCCAGCAGTTCAGGGAACTATGGCTACACCTTC. This encodes CASSSGNYGYTF.

The rearrangement links TRBV5-1 to TRBJ2-1, with TRBD2 matching 11 bases. V lost 4 bases to trimming and J lost 0 bases; unmatched junction nucleotides: 3. The CDR3 has 16 residues. CDR1 and CDR2 from the germline V gene are SGHRS and YFSETQ. In DNA form, the CDR3 reads TGCGCCAGCAGCGACGGGACTAGCGGCTCCTACAATGAGCAGTTCTTC. It codes for CASSDGTSGSYNEQFF.

The CDR3 sequence is CASSLSGANTGELFF. In DNA, the CDR3 is TGCGCCAGCAGCCTTAGCGGGGCGAACACCGGGGAGCTGTTTTTT. The genes are TRBV4-1 and TRBJ2-2, with TRBD2 matching 8 bases. CDR3 length: 15 amino acids. Per the germline V gene, CDR1 is MGHRA and CDR2 is YSYEKL. The ends lost 4 bases at V and 0 bases at J; junction bases unmatched: 1.

DNA for the CDR3: TGTGCCAGCAGCGATAGATCAGCTGGGCTTGAGACCCAGTACTTC. It yields the protein CASSDRSAGLETQYF. J is TRBJ2-5 and V is TRBV6-5; D is ambiguous. Germline V gives CDR1 MNHEY, CDR2 SVGAGI. The CDR3 consists of 15 residues. V gave up 6 bases and J gave up 5 bases, with 19 bases separating them.

The V gene is TRBV6-5, the J gene TRBJ1-2; TRBD1 is a possible D gene (5 bases). There are 13 residues in the CDR3. From germline, CDR1 is MNHEY and CDR2 SVGAGI. The ends were cut back, 8 bases at V and 8 bases at J, with 18 bases in the middle. CDR3 nucleotide sequence: TGTGCCAGCGTGGTAAGGGGCCTGGAGGGCTACACCTTC. This translates into CASVVRGLEGYTF.

The CDR3 region is CASSSRDRAHQPQHF. The CDR3 DNA follows: TGTGCCAGCAGTTCCCGGGACAGAGCCCACCAGCCCCAGCATTTT. The chain is built from TRBV27 and TRBJ1-5, with TRBD1 identical over 7 bases. The CDR3 sequence is 15 residues long. The V gene's germline CDR1 is MNHEY and CDR2 SMNVEV (reference sequence). The V gene end was trimmed by 4 bases and the J gene end by 7 bases; junction bases not matched to a gene: 10.

This rearrangement joins TRBV19 to TRBJ2-7, with TRBD1 identical over 9 bases. Germline CDR1 reads LNHDA; CDR2 reads SQIVND (reference sequence). The junction had 8 bases not matched to a gene; V was cut back by 5 bases and J by 6 bases. This CDR3 contains 14 residues. CDR3 residues: CASSSRDRASEQYF. The CDR3 DNA reads TGTGCCAGTAGTTCCCGGGACAGGGCGAGCGAGCAGTACTTC. Looking up the rest from reference TRBV19 and TRBJ2-7 gives the full variable domain: DGGITQSPKYLFRKEGQNVTLSCEQNLNHDAMYWYRQDPGQGLRLIYYSQIVNDFQKGDIAEGYSVSREKKESFPLTVTSAQKNPTAFYLCASSSRDRASEQYFGPGTRLTVT.

The CDR3 is CASSLASSGVSYEQYF. The CDR3 DNA sequence: TGCGCCAGCAGCTTGGCGTCTAGCGGGGTTAGCTACGAGCAGTACTTC. The rearrangement links TRBV5-1 to TRBJ2-7; 9 bases align to TRBD2. CDR3 length: 16 amino acids. CDR1 SGHRS and CDR2 YFSETQ come from the germline V gene. With 0 bases clipped from V and 3 bases from J, the junction kept 7 bases outside the gene matches.

The chain couples TRBV11-2 to TRBJ2-7, with TRBD2 matching 14 bases. Germline V gene sequence: CDR1 SGHAT, CDR2 FQNNGV. The CDR3 runs to 16 residues. The trim removed 4 bases at V and 1 base at J, leaving 3 bases unmatched. For the CDR3, the DNA is TGTGCCAGCAGCTGGAGACTAGCGGGAGGGTCCTACGAGCAGTACTTC. This codes for CASSWRLAGGSYEQYF.

The chain uses TRBV28 and TRBJ2-3, with 15 bases lining up with TRBD2. There are 19 residues in the CDR3. The germline CDR1 and CDR2 sequences are MDHEN and SYDVKM. J gave up 0 bases and V 6 bases, and 10 bases lay outside the gene matches. CDR3 nucleotide sequence: TGTGCCAGCAGACTATCCCCCGGACTAGCGGGGGGGAGCACAGATACGCAGTATTTT. Amino acid sequence: CASRLSPGLAGGSTDTQYF.

The V gene is TRBV4-1, the J gene TRBJ1-2; D call uncertain. The CDR3 consists of 13 residues. The V gene lost 0 bases and the J gene lost 5 bases, with 7 bases spanning the gap. Germline assignment: CDR1 MGHRA and CDR2 YSYEKL. The CDR3 reads CASSQDGKYGYTF. In DNA, the CDR3 is TGCGCCAGCAGCCAAGACGGTAAATATGGCTACACCTTC.

Regarding this clone: A read error may produce the germline difference seen at one junction end. The rearrangement joins TRBV7-7 to TRBJ2-3; 8 bases are a match to TRBD2. The CDR3 is made up of 16 amino acids. Germline loops: CDR1 SSHAT, CDR2 FNYEAQ (reference sequence). CDR3 in DNA: TGTGCTAGCAGCCGAGGGGCGGGGGGCAGCACAGATACGCAGTATTTT. Amino acids: CASSRGAGGSTDTQYF.

The rearrangement joins TRBV6-1 to TRBJ2-1; D is possibly TRBD2 (6 bases). The V and J ends lost 4 bases and 0 bases respectively, with 13 bases between them. The CDR3 has 16 residues. CDR1 and CDR2 (germline): MNHNS, SASEGT. CDR3 in DNA: TGTGCCAGCAGTGTCAGCTGGGGACTCTCCTACAATGAGCAGTTCTTC. Its protein product is CASSVSWGLSYNEQFF.

This chain joins TRBV9 and TRBJ2-3; 8 bases align to TRBD1. Germline V gene sequence: CDR1 SGDLS, CDR2 YYNGEE. V dropped 3 bases and J dropped 1; count of bases not matched to a gene: 7. The CDR3 is 16 amino acids. The CDR3 spells CASSAQGAGGTDTQYF. The CDR3 DNA follows: TGTGCCAGCAGCGCCCAGGGGGCGGGTGGCACAGATACGCAGTATTTT.

This clone was seen a single time. The chain uses TRBV28 and TRBJ1-3; the D gene is possibly TRBD1 (5 bases). The V gene lost 7 bases and the J gene lost 3 bases, with 10 bases spanning the gap. CDR3 length equals 13 residues. Germline V gives CDR1 MDHEN, CDR2 SYDVKM. The CDR3 coding sequence is TGTGCCAGCACCGGGACTGTTGGAAACACCATATATTTT. Amino acids: CASTGTVGNTIYF.

This clone has only a few counts. V gene TRBV5-1 combines with J gene TRBJ2-3, with 9 nucleotides matching TRBD2. This CDR3 spans 15 amino acids. Losses at the gene ends were 4 bases for V and 4 bases for J; bases not matched to a gene: 7. Per germline, CDR1 SGHRS and CDR2 YFSETQ. CDR3 in amino acids: CASSQLAGPADTQYF. CDR3 DNA sequence: TGCGCCAGCAGCCAACTAGCGGGTCCAGCAGATACGCAGTATTTT.

The rearrangement links TRBV2 to TRBJ1-2; 10 bases agree with TRBD1. Trimming cost V 3 bases and J 7 bases; bases outside gene matches: 8. The CDR3 totals 15 residues. Germline values: CDR1 SNHLY, CDR2 FYNNEI. Written as DNA, the CDR3 is TGTGCCAGCAGTGACACCACGGACAGGGGGGGTGGCTACACCTTC. Residues: CASSDTTDRGGGYTF. Using reference TRBV2 and TRBJ1-2 for the parts outside the CDR3, the full variable domain is EPEVTQTPSHQVTQMGQEVILRCVPISNHLYFYWYRQILGQKVEFLVSFYNNEISEKSEIFDDQFSVERPDGSNFTLKIRSTKLEDSAMYFCASSDTTDRGGGYTFGSGTRLTVV.

The rearrangement uses TRBV28 and TRBJ2-2, with 7 bases aligning to TRBD2. V lost 3 bases, J lost 3 bases, and 1 base stayed unmatched. The CDR3 contains 14 residues. Germline assignment: CDR1 MDHEN and CDR2 SYDVKM. CDR3 nucleotide sequence: TGTGCCAGCAGTTTTGGACTAGACACCGGGGAGCTGTTTTTT. Encoded protein: CASSFGLDTGELFF. The full variable domain, its missing parts supplied by reference TRBV28 and TRBJ2-2, is DVKVTQSSRYLVKRTGEKVFLECVQDMDHENMFWYRQDPGLGLRLIYFSYDVKMKEKGDIPEGYSVSREKKERFSLILESASTNQTSMYLCASSFGLDTGELFFGEGSRLTVL.

V gene TRBV6-5 combines with J gene TRBJ2-4; 7 positions agree with TRBD2. From germline, CDR1 is MNHEY and CDR2 SVGAGI. Unmatched junction bases numbered 4, after V lost 5 bases and J lost 0 bases. The CDR3 is 15 residues long. The DNA for the CDR3 is TGTGCCAGCAGTAGAGGGAGGGAAGCCAAAAACATTCAGTACTTC. Amino acids: CASSRGREAKNIQYF.

The chain employs TRBV24-1 and TRBJ2-2; D call uncertain. Trimming shortened V by 3 bases and J by 3 bases, and 7 bases separated the two germline ends. The CDR3 runs to 14 residues. CDR1 and CDR2 from the germline V gene are KGHDR and SFDVKD. The CDR3 here is CATSDPGYTGELFF. The CDR3 DNA sequence: TGTGCCACCAGTGATCCGGGTTACACCGGGGAGCTGTTTTTT.

This clone came up a few times. The chain links TRBV10-3 to TRBJ2-7, with 9 bases aligning to TRBD1. Germline assignment: CDR1 ENHRY and CDR2 SYGVKD. The CDR3 loop spans 14 amino acids. V trimming: 6 bases; J trimming: 1 base; junction bases outside the gene matches: 4. DNA for the CDR3: TGTGCCATCAGCCGGGACAGGGTATCCTACGAGCAGTACTTC. Encoded protein: CAISRDRVSYEQYF.

In its sample, this clone was seen many times. The chain uses TRBV2 and TRBJ2-7, with D maybe TRBD2 (6 bases). The V gene's germline CDR1 is SNHLY and CDR2 FYNNEI. CDR3 size: 11 residues. V was cut by 8 bases and J by 4 bases, with 9 bases left in between. CDR3 nucleotides: TGTGCCAGCGGACTAACTTACGAGCAGTACTTC. Its protein is CASGLTYEQYF.

This clone occurred once. The J gene is TRBJ2-6, the V gene TRBV19; D ambiguous. Trimming pared 3 bases from V and 2 bases from J, leaving 2 bases between. This CDR3 region has 13 residues. Germline V gives CDR1 LNHDA, CDR2 SQIVND (reference sequence). The CDR3: CASSITGANVLTF. For the CDR3, the DNA is TGTGCCAGTAGTATTACTGGGGCCAACGTCCTGACTTTC.

This clone turned up a few times. The J gene is TRBJ2-7, the V gene TRBV2; 8 positions agree with TRBD2. J lost 4 bases, V lost 8 bases, and 4 bases had no gene match. Germline CDR1 is SNHLY and CDR2 is FYNNEI. This CDR3 is 12 amino acids long. The CDR3 DNA follows: TGTGCCAGCGGCGGGGGGAGTTACGAGCAGTACTTC. Its translation is CASGGGSYEQYF.

V is TRBV5-1 and J is TRBJ2-5; D might be TRBD2 (5 bases). Germline-derived CDR1 and CDR2 are SGHRS and YFSETQ. The CDR3 has 14 residues. The V end was cut by 0 bases, the J end by 2 bases, with 8 bases between. The DNA for the CDR3 is TGCGCCAGCAGCTTGGTCACTAGTCAAGAGACCCAGTACTTC. Its translation is CASSLVTSQETQYF.

The rearrangement uses TRBV11-3 and TRBJ2-2; D unresolved. The CDR3 consists of 14 residues. Germline V gene data show CDR1 as SGHNT and CDR2 as YENEEA. Trimming stripped 4 bases from V and 4 bases from J, with 10 bases between. Here the CDR3 reads CASSWAGLTGELFF. CDR3 sequence (DNA): TGTGCCAGCAGCTGGGCAGGCCTCACCGGGGAGCTGTTTTTT.

This chain links TRBV18 with TRBJ2-7; D may be TRBD2 (5 bases). Trimming removed 0 bases from V and 0 bases from J, with 12 bases in between. Germline-derived CDR1 and CDR2 are KGHSH and LQKENI. The CDR3 extends over 16 amino acids. The CDR3 DNA is TGTGCCAGCTCACCACCAGCGAGGGTTAACTCCTACGAGCAGTACTTC. This sequence encodes CASSPPARVNSYEQYF.

The chain is built from TRBV6-6 and TRBJ1-1; D uncertain. Germline CDR1 MNHNY, CDR2 SVGAGI (reference sequence). The ends were cut back, 5 bases at V and 1 base at J, with 20 bases in the middle. The CDR3 consists of 17 residues. The DNA of the CDR3 is TGTGCCAGCAGTCTTATAGGATGGGGAGATGGGAACACTGAAGCTTTCTTT. It yields the protein CASSLIGWGDGNTEAFF.